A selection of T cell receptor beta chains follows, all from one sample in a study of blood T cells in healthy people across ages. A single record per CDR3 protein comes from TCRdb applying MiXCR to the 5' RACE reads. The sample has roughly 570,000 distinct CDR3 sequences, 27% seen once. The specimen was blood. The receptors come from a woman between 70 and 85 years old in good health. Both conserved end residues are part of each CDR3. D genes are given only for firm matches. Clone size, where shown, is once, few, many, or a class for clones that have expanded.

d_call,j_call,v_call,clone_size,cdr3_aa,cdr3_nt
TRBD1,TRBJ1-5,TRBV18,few,CASSPSDRSQPQHF,TGTGCCAGCTCACCCTCGGACAGGAGTCAGCCCCAGCATTTT
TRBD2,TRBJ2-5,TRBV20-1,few,CSARASGRLVSLETQYF,TGCAGTGCTAGAGCTAGCGGGAGGCTCGTAAGTTTGGAGACCCAGTACTTC
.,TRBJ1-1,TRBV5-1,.,CASSFLGGYTEAFF,TGCGCCAGCAGCTTCCTGGGGGGGTACACTGAAGCTTTCTTT
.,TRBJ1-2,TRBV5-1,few,CASSLAATNYGYTF,TGCGCCAGCAGCTTGGCAGCTACTAACTATGGCTACACCTTC
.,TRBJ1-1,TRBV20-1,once,CSAQEGGPRVSEAFF,TGCAGTGCTCAGGAGGGGGGGCCTCGGGTTTCTGAAGCTTTCTTT
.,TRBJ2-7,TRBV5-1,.,CASSLRPPLRTFSGGGYEQYF,TGCGCCAGCAGCTTGCGCCCCCCGCTTAGAACGTTTAGCGGAGGGGGCTACGAGCAGTACTTC
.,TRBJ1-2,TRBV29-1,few,CSVLRGGATSYTF,TGCAGCGTTCTAAGGGGGGGGGCGACTAGCTACACCTTC
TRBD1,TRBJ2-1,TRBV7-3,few,CASSPPGQPYNEQFF,TGTGCCAGCAGCCCTCCGGGACAGCCGTACAATGAGCAGTTCTTC
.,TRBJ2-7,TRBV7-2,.,CASSWGLSYEQYF,TGTGCCAGCAGCTGGGGACTTTCCTACGAGCAGTACTTC
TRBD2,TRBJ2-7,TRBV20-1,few,CSARLAGAPPQYF,TGCAGTGCTAGACTAGCGGGGGCCCCACCCCAGTACTTC
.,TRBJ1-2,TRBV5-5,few,CASSHGHATIYGYTF,TGTGCCAGCAGCCATGGACACGCCACTATCTATGGCTACACCTTC
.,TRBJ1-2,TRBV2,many,CASKQGEGGYTF,TGTGCCAGCAAGCAGGGCGAGGGTGGCTACACCTTC
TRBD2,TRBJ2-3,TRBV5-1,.,CASSSSGDSTDTQYF,TGCGCCAGCAGCTCTAGCGGGGATAGCACAGATACGCAGTATTTT
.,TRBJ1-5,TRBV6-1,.,CASSEGAGNQLQHF,TGTGCCAGCAGTGAGGGGGCAGGCAATCAGCTCCAGCATTTT